The clone carrying this T cell receptor beta chain was recorded only once. Antigen unknown. Sequencing used immunoSEQ multiplex PCR; TCRdb keeps in-frame clones, though not all of them. The table includes about 2,600 clones, approximately 72% detected once. The sample belongs to a study of CD8 T cell repertoires and HIV-1 epitope variants. Across the study: Twenty-five autologous and known Gag and Nef epitope variant peptides each stimulated T cells separately.

General study points: No clonotypes responded to the TAALDMSHF plasma variant; about 5 recognized KF9, one HW9.

Germline CDR1 is SGHDN and CDR2 is FVKESK. The CDR3 length is 13 residues. Trimming left V 3 bases short and J 6 bases short, with 9 bases between. The gene calls are TRBV14 and TRBJ1-5; D not resolved. The sequenced sample consisted of cultured CD8+ T cells derived from PBMCs. The receptor's source is a male donor with HIV. CDR3 loop: CASSHGGSQPQHF. The CDR3 region has the DNA TGTGCCAGCAGCCACGGAGGGAGTCAGCCCCAGCATTTT.